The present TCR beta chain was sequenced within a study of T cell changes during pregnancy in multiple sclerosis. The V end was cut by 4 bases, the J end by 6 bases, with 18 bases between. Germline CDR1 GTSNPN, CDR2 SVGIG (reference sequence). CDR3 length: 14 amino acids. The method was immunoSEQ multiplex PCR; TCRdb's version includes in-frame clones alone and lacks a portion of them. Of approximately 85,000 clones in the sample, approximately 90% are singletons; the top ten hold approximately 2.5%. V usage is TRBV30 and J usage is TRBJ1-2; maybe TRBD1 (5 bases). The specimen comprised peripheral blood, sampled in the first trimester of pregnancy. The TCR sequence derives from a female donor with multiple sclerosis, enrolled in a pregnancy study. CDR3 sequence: CAWNQGGGTDGYTF. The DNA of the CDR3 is TGTGCCTGGAATCAAGGCGGGGGGACGGATGGCTACACCTTC.